This T cell receptor (beta chain) comes out of a study of T cells in women clearing cervical HPV infection. Study results and caveats: Unknown T-cell numbers per sample may underlie the richness differences. TRBV6-7 relative abundance averaged roughly 0.1% in cases and less than 0.2% in controls.

Germline V gives CDR1 GTSNPN, CDR2 SVGIG (reference sequence). Trimming took 5 bases from V and 4 from J, leaving 8 bases between them. The CDR3 length is 12 residues. Turning to this clone: Its target is not known. The read gets to within 3 residues of the CDR3 end, and the germline J gene fills in the rest.

TCR beta CDR3 amplified by multiplex PCR from approximately 1,200 ng genomic DNA. Libraries were prepared by immunoSEQ multiplex PCR; TCRdb keeps only in-frame clonotypes and omits some of them. The sample has roughly 28,000 clones. Sample: blood buffy coat. The sequence was obtained from a woman between 18 and 69 years old with a cervical HPV16 infection that either progressed to CIN3+ or cleared (not recorded which). The chain uses TRBV30 and TRBJ2-2; no firm D call. The sequenced part of the CDR3 DNA is TGTGCCTGGCCCGCCAGCACCGGGGAG. Translated, it gives CAWPASTGE. The whole CDR3 reads CAWPASTGELFF.